This entry is about one TCR beta chain. V shed 5 bases and J shed 5 bases, with 12 bases lying between them. CDR3 size: 13 residues. The germline V gene encodes CDR1 SEHNR and CDR2 FQNEAQ (reference sequence). This sample was included in a study of T-cell reconstitution after alpha-beta-depleted transplantation in children. Using unique molecular identifiers, the investigators prepared the TCRbeta library. Using its own MiXCR run on the PCR reads, TCRdb lists one record per CDR3 protein. The data show about 610,000 distinct CDR3 sequences, roughly 10% seen once. The receptor comes from a human donor who donated a stem cell graft to a child with acute myeloid leukemia. The sequencing here drew on PBMCs from the stem cell graft donor, taken from the stem cell graft. V and J are TRBV7-9 and TRBJ2-5; possible D gene TRBD1, 5 bases. The CDR3 DNA reads TGTGCCAGCAGCGCTAGACAGAGGGAGACCCAGTACTTC. Its protein is CASSARQRETQYF.